The clone carrying this T cell receptor beta chain showed up many times. The 5'RACE template-switching step produced TCR cDNA and added a universal primer site and UMIs. Each CDR3 protein is one row after TCRdb ran MiXCR on the 5' RACE reads. The sample has roughly 30,000 distinct CDR3 sequences, 10% to 13% seen once; the top ten hold about 12%. The data derive from a study of T cells after yellow fever vaccination. Findings and limits, study-wide: One caveat is that FACS-sorted repertoires could contain abundant clonotypes contaminating from the bulk population. A weaker secondary response peaked on day 5, the primary on day 15.

This clonotype was obtained from a man younger than 35 who received the YFV17D yellow fever vaccine. This specimen was PBMCs, either bulk or a sorted T-cell subset (CD4+, CD8+, memory, or dextramer-sorted; not recorded which), taken around 16 days after the first yellow fever vaccination.

This CDR3 is CASSPRPGGGGYTF. CDR3 bases: TGTGCCAGCAGCCCCCGTCCAGGGGGCGGTGGCTACACCTTC. The chain has TRBV3-1 and TRBJ1-2; 8 positions match TRBD1. The CDR3 covers 14 residues. V was clipped by 4 bases and J by 7 bases; unmatched bases: 8. Germline V gene sequence: CDR1 LGHDT, CDR2 YNNKEL (reference sequence).